One and the same sample provided the 21 T cell receptor beta chains below, sequenced in a study of cytomegalovirus exposure and HLA in healthy donors. Data came from immunoSEQ multiplex PCR; TCRdb stores just in-frame clones and leaves some out. The table includes roughly 67,000 clones, 91% detected once. Sample: PBMCs. Source of these receptors: a man aged 18 to 35 in good health and CMV-seronegative.

This clone was detected once. J is TRBJ2-1 and V is TRBV15; the match to TRBD1 covers 7 bases. The junction had 5 bases not matched to a gene; V was cut back by 1 base and J by 5 bases. The CDR3 is 15 residues long. Germline V gene sequence: CDR1 LNHNV, CDR2 YYDKDF (reference sequence). CDR3 nucleotides: TGTGCCACCAGCAGAGTGTGGGACAGAGACAATGAGCAGTTCTTC. Translation gives CATSRVWDRDNEQFF.

This chain uses TRBV7-3 with TRBJ1-1; 10 bases match TRBD1. Germline CDR1 and CDR2: SGHTA and FQGTGA. The CDR3 is 17 residues long. V shed 1 base, J shed 4 bases, and the junction held 9 bases outside the gene matches. CDR3 nucleotides: TGTGCCAGCAGCTTAATGGGACAGGGGAAGGTGGGCACTGAAGCTTTCTTT. Translating gives CASSLMGQGKVGTEAFF.

The chain is built from TRBV11-2 and TRBJ2-5; TRBD1 agrees at 9 bases. The CDR3 has 16 residues. The V segment lost 5 bases and the J segment 5 bases; nucleotides outside the gene matches: 12. Germline V CDR1 and CDR2: SGHAT, FQNNGV. CDR3 DNA: TGTGCCAGCAGCACCACAACAGGGGGCTCATGGGAGACCCAGTACTTC. This codes for CASSTTTGGSWETQYF.

This sequence joins TRBV19 and TRBJ2-1; D not certain. CDR1 is LNHDA and CDR2 is SQIVND in the germline V gene (reference sequence). The CDR3 contains 16 residues. V lost 2 bases to trimming and J lost 7 bases, with 18 bases between them. CDR3 sequence (DNA): TGTGCCAGTAGTATATCATCCGCTCACGGTCCAAATGAGCAGTTCTTC. Encoded protein: CASSISSAHGPNEQFF.

The CDR3 DNA is TGTGCCAGCAGCTGGGGCGGAACCTACGAGCAGTACTTC. As protein: CASSWGGTYEQYF. The chain employs TRBV7-9 and TRBJ2-7; tentative D call: TRBD1 (5 bases). CDR1 is SEHNR and CDR2 is FQNEAQ in the germline V gene (reference sequence). The V end lost 4 bases, the J end lost 2 bases, and 9 bases lay between the germline ends. CDR3 length equals 13 residues.

The chain recombines TRBV4-3 with TRBJ2-7, with 7 bases lining up with TRBD1. Germline V gene data show CDR1 as LGHNA and CDR2 as YSLEER. This CDR3 contains 15 residues. Trimming cost V 2 bases and J 2 bases; bases outside gene matches: 6. The CDR3 reads CASSQSRDRAYEQYF. DNA of the CDR3: TGCGCCAGCAGCCAATCGAGGGACAGAGCCTACGAGCAGTACTTC.

The chain uses TRBV4-3 and TRBJ1-4, with TRBD1 matching over 9 bases. The CDR3 spans 16 residues. Germline loops: CDR1 LGHNA, CDR2 YSLEER. J gave up 7 bases and V 4 bases, and 10 bases lay outside the gene matches. The CDR3 sequence is CASSPRDRDSSEKLFF. In DNA, the CDR3 is TGCGCCAGCAGCCCCCGGGACAGGGATTCTAGTGAAAAACTGTTTTTT.

This chain uses TRBV30 with TRBJ2-1, with 8 bases lining up with TRBD2. The CDR3 length is 14 residues. Germline values: CDR1 GTSNPN, CDR2 SVGIG (reference sequence). Losses at the gene ends were 3 bases for V and 5 bases for J; bases not matched to a gene: 6. The CDR3 region has the DNA TGTGCCTGGAGCCGGACTAGCCCCCACAATGAGCAGTTCTTC. It translates to CAWSRTSPHNEQFF.

V gene TRBV10-3 combines with J gene TRBJ1-5; D gene uncertain. CDR3 length equals 14 residues. The ends were cut back, 2 bases at V and 1 base at J, with 6 bases in the middle. CDR1 ENHRY and CDR2 SYGVKD come from the germline V gene. CDR3 DNA sequence: TGTGCCATCAGTGAGGCGGGCAGCAATCAGCCCCAGCATTTT. Amino acid sequence: CAISEAGSNQPQHF.

The V and J genes are TRBV2 and TRBJ2-1, with 10 bases fitting TRBD2. The germline V gene encodes CDR1 SNHLY and CDR2 FYNNEI. The ends lost 4 bases at V and 7 bases at J; junction bases unmatched: 7. The CDR3 sequence is 15 residues long. DNA of the CDR3: TGTGCCAGCAGTGTCCCTAGCGGGAGAGGTAATGAGCAGTTCTTC. Protein: CASSVPSGRGNEQFF.

In this sample, this clone turned up once. The gene calls are TRBV11-2 and TRBJ2-1; 7 bases match TRBD1. Germline V gene sequence: CDR1 SGHAT, CDR2 FQNNGV. This CDR3 is built from 14 residues. Trimming removed 7 bases from V and 8 bases from J; junction bases left unmatched: 11. The CDR3 coding sequence is TGTGCCAGCAACCGACAGGGTGATTTATATGAGCAGTTCTTC. It is translated as CASNRQGDLYEQFF. The full variable domain, its missing parts supplied by reference TRBV11-2 and TRBJ2-1, is EAGVAQSPRYKIIEKRQSVAFWCNPISGHATLYWYQQILGQGPKLLIQFQNNGVVDDSQLPKDRFSAERLKGVDSTLKIQPAKLEDSAVYLCASNRQGDLYEQFFGPGTRLTVL.

This clone has a count of ten or more. The rearrangement joins TRBV10-2 to TRBJ2-1; weak D call: TRBD2 (6 bases). Germline V gene sequence: CDR1 WSHSY, CDR2 SAAADI. The CDR3 has 13 amino acids. The V end was cut by 8 bases, the J end by 10 bases, with 18 bases between. As DNA, the CDR3 is TGCGCCAGCGTGGGCGGGGCCTCGGAGGAGCAGTTCTTC. Its translation: CASVGGASEEQFF.

V and J are TRBV28 and TRBJ1-1, with 8 bases identical to TRBD1. The trim removed 6 bases at V and 0 bases at J, leaving 6 bases unmatched. This CDR3 comprises 15 residues. Germline V CDR1 and CDR2: MDHEN, SYDVKM. The chain's CDR3 is CASRGTGRMNTEAFF. The CDR3 bases are TGTGCCAGCAGGGGGACAGGACGAATGAACACTGAAGCTTTCTTT. The variable domain in full, completed from reference TRBV28 and TRBJ1-1, reads DVKVTQSSRYLVKRTGEKVFLECVQDMDHENMFWYRQDPGLGLRLIYFSYDVKMKEKGDIPEGYSVSREKKERFSLILESASTNQTSMYLCASRGTGRMNTEAFFGQGTRLTVV.

The chain joins TRBV19 to TRBJ1-5; 8 bases are shared with TRBD1. Germline assignment: CDR1 LNHDA and CDR2 SQIVND (reference sequence). This CDR3 has 15 residues. V shed 4 bases, J shed 7 bases, and the junction held 9 bases outside the gene matches. The CDR3: CASSTSRGRWQPQHF. CDR3 in DNA: TGTGCCAGTAGTACCTCCAGGGGGCGATGGCAGCCCCAGCATTTT.

J is TRBJ2-7 and V is TRBV13, with D unclear. CDR3 length: 16 residues. The V end was cut by 2 bases, the J end by 5 bases, with 19 bases between. Germline V CDR1 and CDR2: PRHDT, FYEKMQ (reference sequence). Here the CDR3 reads CASSLTSQPLINEQYF. The CDR3 region has the DNA TGTGCCAGCAGCTTAACGTCACAGCCACTCATCAACGAGCAGTACTTC. The full variable domain, rest sourced from reference TRBV13 and TRBJ2-7, is AAGVIQSPRHLIKEKRETATLKCYPIPRHDTVYWYQQGPGQDPQFLISFYEKMQSDKGSIPDRFSAQQFSDYHSELNMSSLELGDSALYFCASSLTSQPLINEQYFGPGTRLTVT.

The chain uses TRBV9 and TRBJ1-4; 12 nucleotides agree with TRBD1. The V segment lost 2 bases and the J segment 7 bases; nucleotides outside the gene matches: 3. Germline CDR1 reads SGDLS; CDR2 reads YYNGEE. This CDR3 has 15 residues. CDR3 DNA sequence: TGTGCCAGCAGCGTTGGGGACAGGGGGCTTGAAAAACTGTTTTTT. Translation: CASSVGDRGLEKLFF.

This clone was seen just once. V usage is TRBV15 and J usage is TRBJ1-1, with a possible D match to TRBD1 (6 bases). Germline CDR1 and CDR2: LNHNV and YYDKDF (reference sequence). The CDR3 extends over 16 amino acids. Trimming left V 0 bases short and J 2 bases short, with 13 bases between. In nucleotides, the CDR3 is TGTGCCACCAGCAGAGAACATTACAGGGATAACACTGAAGCTTTCTTT. This translates into CATSREHYRDNTEAFF. Based on the CDR3 plus reference TRBV15 and TRBJ1-1, the full variable domain is DAMVIQNPRYQVTQFGKPVTLSCSQTLNHNVMYWYQQKSSQAPKLLFHYYDKDFNNEADTPDNFQSRRPNTSFCFLDIRSPGLGDTAMYLCATSREHYRDNTEAFFGQGTRLTVV.

The rearrangement uses TRBV19 and TRBJ1-1, with 8 bases matching TRBD1. The CDR3 consists of 15 residues. V was pared by 0 bases and J by 5 bases, with 5 bases of the junction left unmatched. Germline V CDR1 and CDR2: LNHDA, SQIVND (reference sequence). The DNA for the CDR3 is TGTGCCAGTAGTATAGAGGACAGGGTTTGGACTGAAGCTTTCTTT. Translating gives CASSIEDRVWTEAFF.

The chain links TRBV2 to TRBJ2-2, with 8 bases matching TRBD2. V shed 5 bases, J shed 7 bases, and the junction held 15 bases outside the gene matches. In germline, CDR1 is SNHLY, CDR2 FYNNEI. This CDR3 region has 17 residues. CDR3 residues: CASSPQRELRGIGELFF. CDR3 in DNA: TGTGCCAGCAGTCCCCAGCGGGAGCTCAGAGGGATCGGGGAGCTGTTTTTT.

V and J are TRBV18 and TRBJ2-7, with D unresolved. This CDR3 contains 12 residues. Trimming removed 5 bases from V and 7 bases from J, with 12 bases in between. CDR1 is KGHSH and CDR2 is LQKENI in the germline V gene. The CDR3 region has the DNA TGTGCCAGCTCATTATTTGAGAAAGAGCAGTACTTC. This encodes CASSLFEKEQYF.

Here the CDR3 reads CASSYSGQTYEQYF. The CDR3 DNA reads TGTGCCAGCAGTTACTCGGGACAGACCTACGAGCAGTACTTC. The rearrangement links TRBV6-5 to TRBJ2-7, with TRBD1 matching 7 bases. V dropped 0 bases and J dropped 2; count of bases not matched to a gene: 1. The CDR3 contains 14 residues. Germline CDR1 reads MNHEY; CDR2 reads SVGAGI.